Shown below are 19 T cell receptor beta chains from a single sample sequenced in a study of blood T cell repertoires in COVID-19. Sequenced by immunoSEQ multiplex PCR; TCRdb stores in-frame clones only, minus some. This sample yields roughly 250,000 clones, of which around 89% are seen a single time; 0.7% to 0.9% belongs to the top ten. Sequenced: peripheral blood. These receptors came from a man aged 25 to 40 with acute or convalescent COVID-19.

The sample holds one count of this clone. The V call is TRBV29-1, the J call TRBJ2-3; 11 bases match TRBD2. V dropped 7 bases and J dropped 2; count of bases not matched to a gene: 5. This CDR3 is 14 amino acids long. Germline values: CDR1 SQVTM, CDR2 ANQGSEA. The DNA of the CDR3 is TGCAGCGGCCGACTAGCGGGGTTCACAGATACGCAGTATTTT. This gives the protein CSGRLAGFTDTQYF.

V and J are TRBV5-1 and TRBJ1-6, with 7 bases aligning to TRBD1. Germline-derived CDR1 and CDR2 are SGHRS and YFSETQ. Trimming at V came to 4 bases and at J to 7 bases, leaving 2 bases not matched to a gene. CDR3 length: 13 amino acids. The CDR3 DNA reads as TGCGCCAGCAGCAGGGACAGAAATTCACCCCTCCACTTT. Its protein is CASSRDRNSPLHF.

The chain has TRBV5-8 and TRBJ2-4, with D unresolved. The V end was cut by 0 bases, the J end by 5 bases, with 12 bases between. CDR3 length: 15 amino acids. Germline V lookup: CDR1 SGHTS, CDR2 YDEGEE. DNA for the CDR3: TGTGCCAGCAGCTTGGCCTGGAGAGTGGAAAACATTCAGTACTTC. This codes for CASSLAWRVENIQYF.

This rearrangement joins TRBV14 to TRBJ1-5, with D possibly matching TRBD1 (5 bases). CDR3 size: 13 residues. CDR1 is SGHDN, CDR2 FVKESK, per germline. The V end lost 6 bases, the J end lost 3 bases, and 9 bases lay between the germline ends. The DNA for the CDR3 is TGTGCCAGCAGTGCAGGGTACAATCAGCCCCAGCATTTT. Its protein product is CASSAGYNQPQHF.

The chain couples TRBV3-1 (or the pseudogene TRBV3-2) to TRBJ2-1; TRBD2 is a possible D gene (5 bases). Trimming shortened V by 0 bases and J by 5 bases, and 14 bases separated the two germline ends. In germline, CDR1 is LGHDT, CDR2 YNNKEL (reference sequence). The CDR3 length is 16 residues. DNA of the CDR3: TGTGCCAGCAGCCAAGATAGAGGGAAGAGGAACAATGAGCAGTTCTTC. Its translation: CASSQDRGKRNNEQFF.

J is TRBJ1-1 and V is TRBV5-1; D remains unclear. Germline loops: CDR1 SGHRS, CDR2 YFSETQ. The CDR3 has 12 residues. V was cut by 4 bases and J by 5 bases, with 9 bases left in between. The CDR3 loop reads CASSQLGTEAFF. CDR3 sequence (DNA): TGCGCCAGCAGCCAACTCGGGACTGAAGCTTTCTTT.

V and J are TRBV7-9 and TRBJ1-6; D gene unclear. V was shortened by 3 bases and J by 10 bases, with 13 bases between the two germline ends. This CDR3 region has 14 residues. From germline, CDR1 is SEHNR and CDR2 FQNEAQ (reference sequence). The chain's CDR3 is CASSFPGSTSPLHF. In DNA, the CDR3 is TGTGCCAGCAGCTTTCCAGGATCTACCTCACCCCTCCACTTT.

This chain uses TRBV7-9 with TRBJ1-1; TRBD1 might be the D (5 bases). CDR3 length: 12 amino acids. V was cut by 4 bases and J by 3 bases, with 6 bases left in between. The germline gives CDR1 SEHNR, CDR2 FQNEAQ (reference sequence). The CDR3 sequence: CASSWGDTEAFF. CDR3 bases: TGTGCCAGCAGCTGGGGGGACACTGAAGCTTTCTTT.

The rearrangement uses TRBV6-4 and TRBJ1-1; perhaps TRBD1 as D (5 bases). Per the germline V gene, CDR1 is MRHNA and CDR2 is SNTAGT. Deletions cut 0 bases from V and 6 bases from J, with 8 bases between. The CDR3 extends over 13 amino acids. The CDR3 nucleotides are TGTGCCAGCAGTGACTCGAGACAGTCTGAAGCTTTCTTT. Its protein is CASSDSRQSEAFF.

The V call is TRBV15, the J call TRBJ2-2; possible D gene TRBD2, 5 bases. The germline CDR1 and CDR2 sequences are LNHNV and YYDKDF (reference sequence). The CDR3 covers 16 residues. Trimming cost V 0 bases and J 6 bases, with 14 bases left between them. The CDR3 reads CATSRERTLRAGELFF. CDR3 DNA sequence: TGTGCCACCAGCAGAGAGAGGACTCTTCGCGCCGGGGAGCTGTTTTTT.

This clone was counted ten times or more. The rearrangement uses TRBV30 and TRBJ2-7; no clear D. Germline V lookup: CDR1 GTSNPN, CDR2 SVGIG (reference sequence). V lost 0 bases and J 6 bases, leaving 9 bases between the germline ends. The CDR3 covers 12 residues. CDR3 bases: TGTGCCTGGAGTGTACTCCCCCGCGAGCAGTACTTC. It translates to CAWSVLPREQYF.

The rearrangement joins TRBV28 to TRBJ2-7, with D hard to call. Per germline, CDR1 MDHEN and CDR2 SYDVKM. This CDR3 region has 16 residues. Trimming removed 7 bases at V and 2 bases at J, with 21 bases between. Written as DNA, the CDR3 is TGTGCCAGCACTCCTACCCTCGGGTGGCAGCCCTACGAGCAGTACTTC. It is translated as CASTPTLGWQPYEQYF.

The chain carries TRBV2 and TRBJ1-4; TRBD1 might be the D (5 bases). V lost 1 base, J lost 7 bases, and 13 bases lay in between. The CDR3 is 15 amino acids. The germline V gene encodes CDR1 SNHLY and CDR2 FYNNEI. The CDR3 region has the DNA TGTGCCAGCAGTGAAGTCGGGGGAAGGGCTGAAAAACTGTTTTTT. Translating gives CASSEVGGRAEKLFF.

The chain carries TRBV27 and TRBJ1-6; TRBD1 might be the D (6 bases). V lost 10 bases and J 2 bases, leaving 18 bases between the germline ends. The CDR3 runs 16 residues. Germline assignment: CDR1 MNHEY and CDR2 SMNVEV (reference sequence). This chain's CDR3 is CATRGAASTYNSPLHF. As DNA, the CDR3 is TGTGCCACCCGGGGGGCAGCCTCGACCTATAATTCACCCCTCCACTTT.

V usage is TRBV9 and J usage is TRBJ1-1, with a possible D match to TRBD1 (6 bases). The length of the CDR3 is 13 residues. Looked up from germline, CDR1 is SGDLS and CDR2 is YYNGEE. The V and J ends lost 5 bases and 3 bases respectively, with 11 bases between them. CDR3 coding DNA: TGTGCCAGCAGTCCGGACAGCCACACTGAAGCTTTCTTT. This gives the protein CASSPDSHTEAFF.

The chain employs TRBV7-2 and TRBJ1-5, with 8 bases matching TRBD1. This CDR3 contains 14 residues. The germline CDR1 and CDR2 sequences are SGHTA and FQGNSA. Unmatched junction bases numbered 2, after V lost 5 bases and J lost 2 bases. Written as DNA, the CDR3 is TGTGCCAGCAGCACACAGGGGGGCAATCAGCCCCAGCATTTT. The encoded protein is CASSTQGGNQPQHF.

This clone was counted a single time. The gene calls are TRBV3-1 (or the pseudogene TRBV3-2) and TRBJ1-2; tentatively, D is TRBD1 (5 bases). Looked up from germline, CDR1 is LGHDT and CDR2 is YNNKEL (reference sequence). The CDR3 spans 15 residues. The V end lost 0 bases, the J end lost 8 bases, and 16 bases lay between the germline ends. The DNA for the CDR3 is TGTGCCAGCAGCCAAGATCTAACAGGTGGTAGGGGCTACACCTTC. Protein sequence: CASSQDLTGGRGYTF.

The chain is built from TRBV24-1 and TRBJ2-7, with D perhaps matching TRBD1 (6 bases). Trimming left V 9 bases short and J 1 base short, with 9 bases between. Germline CDR1 reads KGHDR; CDR2 reads SFDVKD. The CDR3 sequence is 12 residues long. The CDR3 sequence: CATGDTSYEQYF. The CDR3 region has the DNA TGTGCCACCGGGGACACTTCCTACGAGCAGTACTTC.

This clone was seen a few times. This chain connects TRBV30 to TRBJ2-7; D is possibly TRBD2 (5 bases). CDR1 and CDR2 (germline): GTSNPN, SVGIG (reference sequence). Trimming removed 0 bases from V and 5 bases from J, with 17 bases in between. The CDR3 runs to 15 residues. The CDR3 nucleotides read TGTGCCTGGAGTGTACGCGGACTCCTATTTGACGAGCAGTACTTC. Protein: CAWSVRGLLFDEQYF.